This T cell receptor beta chain emerged from a study of early T cells in non-severe SARS-CoV-2 infection. Attachment of unique molecular identifiers to individual cDNA molecules was performed. TCRdb recomputed calls from the 5' RACE reads with MiXCR, one row per CDR3 protein. The sample lists fewer than 95,000 distinct CDR3 sequences; 16% were seen once. The V end lost 3 bases, the J end lost 10 bases, and 7 bases lay between the germline ends. CDR3 length: 12 residues. Germline loops: CDR1 MDHEN, CDR2 SYDVKM. In this sample, this clonotype turned up a few times. This clonotype was obtained from an adult who was a healthcare worker with PCR-confirmed SARS-CoV-2 infection or an uninfected control (not recorded which). V is TRBV28 and J is TRBJ1-6; D remains ambiguous. The material sequenced was whole blood, taken at baseline. The CDR3 coding sequence is TGTGCCAGCAGTTTTCCTGGATCACCCCTCCACTTT. Translating gives CASSFPGSPLHF.